This T cell receptor (beta chain) was captured by sequencing in a study of CD8+CD57+ T cells in acquired aplastic anemia. Study context: Sorting CD4+ and CD8+ cells gave DNA averaging 3.2 ug.

About this clonotype: The antigen is unknown. A junction boundary mismatches the germline segment, possibly from a read error.

The CDR3 covers 19 residues. Germline CDR1 reads SGHRS; CDR2 reads YFSETQ. Study-level points and caveats: Patients showed no significant difference from controls in CD8+ Simpson's diversity. Both patients and controls carried the same twenty-nine CD8+ CDR3 sequences.

CDR3 and TCR beta VDJ profiling relied on a genomic DNA template. In TCRdb, the reads were re-called with MiXCR into one record per CDR3 protein. The sample carries more than 150,000 distinct CDR3 sequences, 64% recorded once. V usage is TRBV5-1 and J usage is TRBJ2-3; TRBD2 aligns across 8 bases. The material sequenced was sorted CD4+, CD8+, or CD8+CD57+ T cells (not recorded which) from PBMCs. This receptor was identified in a human donor with severe aplastic anemia or a healthy control (not recorded which). Here the CDR3 reads CASGFPTSGAGGGTDTQYF. In DNA form, the CDR3 reads TGCGCCAGCGGCTTTCCCACTAGCGGAGCTGGAGGGGGCACAGATACGCAGTATTTT.